The 30 T cell receptor beta chains in this list originate from one sample, sequenced in a study of cytomegalovirus exposure and HLA in healthy donors (dated by TCRdb to the late 2010s). Library generation was performed with the immunoSEQ multiplex PCR assay. For the multiplex PCR, a mixture combining 60 forward primers for TCR Vbeta segments and 13 reverse primers for TCR Jbeta segments was used. The source is immuneACCESS, and TCRdb retained only in-frame sequences with V and J called. Part of the clones is not carried over; for the studies checked, unresolved V genes explain less than half of this, and the remainder is unexplained. Across this sample there are more than 150,000 clones, with around 80% seen only once. The ten largest clones represent around 1.6% of the sample. The sequencing input was PBMCs. The receptors here all came from a man younger than 35 in good health and CMV-seronegative.

The V and J genes are TRBV2 and TRBJ2-1; D might be TRBD2 (6 bases). From germline, CDR1 is SNHLY and CDR2 FYNNEI. Trimming left V 6 bases short and J 6 bases short, with 6 bases between. The length of the CDR3 is 11 residues. The CDR3 sequence: CASREGNEQFF. In DNA, the CDR3 is TGTGCCAGCAGGGAGGGCAATGAGCAGTTCTTC.

The chain couples TRBV6-5 to TRBJ1-1, with D maybe TRBD1 (5 bases). Germline-derived CDR1 and CDR2 are MNHEY and SVGAGI. The V and J ends lost 4 bases and 1 base respectively, with 7 bases between them. The CDR3 is 13 amino acids. The DNA of the CDR3 is TGTGCCAGCAGTTCCGGACAGAACACTGAAGCTTTCTTT. The encoded protein is CASSSGQNTEAFF.

V is TRBV14 and J is TRBJ2-5; 9 bases fit TRBD2. The last part of the DNA fits TRBJ2-7 better; the J call may be wrong. CDR1 and CDR2 from the germline V gene are SGHDN and FVKESK. The CDR3 runs to 17 residues. CDR3 loop: CASSQVAWREGPYEQYF. In nucleotides, the CDR3 is TGTGCCAGCAGCCAAGTGGCTTGGCGGGAGGGCCCCTACGAGCAGTACTTC.

The chain couples TRBV25-1 to TRBJ2-2; 10 bases match TRBD1. CDR1 and CDR2 (germline): MGHDK, SYGVNS. The CDR3 length is 14 residues. With V trimmed by 7 bases and J by 5 bases, 4 bases remained unmatched. For the CDR3, the DNA is TGTGCCAGCACCGGGACAGGGGTTACCGGGGAGCTGTTTTTT. It is translated as CASTGTGVTGELFF.

In this sample, this clone turned up a few times. The chain's CDR3 is CASSLAGGNEQYF. The CDR3 DNA sequence: TGTGCCAGCAGCCTCGCAGGGGGTAACGAGCAGTACTTC. The chain employs TRBV4-2 and TRBJ2-7; TRBD1 matches 7 bases. This CDR3 has 13 amino acids. Trimming cost V 4 bases and J 5 bases; bases outside gene matches: 5. CDR1 LGHNA and CDR2 YNFKEQ come from the germline V gene.

V and J are TRBV6-6 and TRBJ1-5, with a weak D call TRBD1 (6 bases). Trimming removed 2 bases from V and 7 bases from J, with 15 bases in between. Looked up from germline, CDR1 is MNHNY and CDR2 is SVGAGI (reference sequence). This CDR3 comprises 15 residues. The CDR3 nucleotides read TGTGCCAGCAGTTACGAGGGGGGGTCGGTCCAGCCCCAGCATTTT. It yields the protein CASSYEGGSVQPQHF.

A few counts support this clone. V gene TRBV30 combines with J gene TRBJ2-5, with 8 bases matching TRBD1. The germline V gene has CDR1 GTSNPN and CDR2 SVGIG (reference sequence). CDR3 length equals 12 residues. Trimming removed 7 bases from V and 4 bases from J; junction bases left unmatched: 5. The CDR3 nucleotides are TGTGCCTACGACAGGGGAGGAGAGACCCAGTACTTC. This translates into CAYDRGGETQYF.

The chain couples TRBV7-9 to TRBJ2-5; D possibly corresponds to TRBD2 (6 bases). Germline V CDR1 and CDR2: SEHNR, FQNEAQ (reference sequence). Trimming removed 1 base at V and 2 bases at J, with 8 bases between. CDR3 length equals 14 residues. In nucleotides, the CDR3 is TGTGCCAGCAGCTTAGTAGCGGATCAAGAGACCCAGTACTTC. Translated, it gives CASSLVADQETQYF.

In DNA form, the CDR3 reads TGTGCCACCAGCAGGGGTGGAGCGCTTGTACAGGATCTCACCTTGAACACTGAAGCTTTCTTT. This gives the protein CATSRGGALVQDLTLNTEAFF. The chain uses TRBV15 and TRBJ1-1; a weak D match, TRBD1 (5 bases). V lost 3 bases, J lost 0 bases, and 29 bases lay in between. This CDR3 has 21 amino acids. CDR1 and CDR2 from the germline V gene are LNHNV and YYDKDF (reference sequence).

This sequence joins TRBV5-4 and TRBJ2-1; TRBD2 matches at 16 bases. Germline V lookup: CDR1 SGHNT, CDR2 YYREEE (reference sequence). V lost 4 bases to trimming and J lost 4 bases; unmatched junction nucleotides: 11. The CDR3 loop spans 19 amino acids. The CDR3 DNA sequence: TGTGCCAGCAGCGGGACGTCCGGGACTAGCGGGGGGGCGTACAATGAGCAGTTCTTC. It encodes CASSGTSGTSGGAYNEQFF.

The CDR3, as DNA: TGTGCCAGCAGTTTAATGGTACAGGGGGCGAACACTGAAGCTTTCTTT. This codes for CASSLMVQGANTEAFF. The chain carries TRBV28 and TRBJ1-1, with TRBD1 matching 9 bases. Germline CDR1 reads MDHEN; CDR2 reads SYDVKM. This CDR3 contains 16 residues. Trimming removed 2 bases from V and 1 base from J; junction bases left unmatched: 5.

The count of this clone is one. The V and J genes are TRBV6-5 and TRBJ1-2; 7 positions match TRBD1. The CDR3 length is 14 residues. The V and J ends lost 4 bases and 12 bases, in that order; junction bases with no gene match: 14. Germline assignment: CDR1 MNHEY and CDR2 SVGAGI. This chain's CDR3 is CASSSLGVQGVNTF. The CDR3 DNA reads TGTGCCAGCAGTTCACTGGGGGTCCAGGGGGTGAACACCTTC.

The V call is TRBV6-4, the J call TRBJ2-1; a weak D match, TRBD1 (7 bases). V lost 2 bases to trimming and J lost 7 bases, with 15 bases between them. CDR1 MRHNA and CDR2 SNTAGT come from the germline V gene. The CDR3 spans 15 residues. DNA for the CDR3: TGTGCCAGCAGTGACGCAGGGGGGCGGTGGAATGAGCAGTTCTTC. It yields the protein CASSDAGGRWNEQFF.

This rearrangement joins TRBV7-2 to TRBJ1-3; the D gene is possibly TRBD1 (5 bases). CDR1 is SGHTA and CDR2 is FQGNSA in the germline V gene. The CDR3 covers 15 residues. Trimming took off 1 base at V and 2 bases at J, with 9 bases between the two ends. CDR3 DNA sequence: TGTGCCAGCAGCTTAGTCCAGGGTACTGGAAACACCATATATTTT. Protein sequence: CASSLVQGTGNTIYF.

The chain employs TRBV5-1 and TRBJ2-7, with a tentative D call TRBD2 (5 bases). The CDR3 totals 17 residues. Germline V gene lookup returns CDR1 SGHRS and CDR2 YFSETQ. Trimming shortened V by 4 bases and J by 2 bases, and 22 bases separated the two germline ends. The CDR3 DNA is TGCGCCAGCAGCCCCCCCGGGCTAGCCCTGTATACCTACGAGCAGTACTTC. Its protein is CASSPPGLALYTYEQYF.

The rearrangement joins TRBV7-9 to TRBJ2-5; unclear D gene. The length of the CDR3 is 14 residues. Trimming took 0 bases from V and 0 from J, leaving 5 bases between them. Per the germline V gene, CDR1 is SEHNR and CDR2 is FQNEAQ (reference sequence). The CDR3 loop reads CASSLAGYQETQYF. CDR3 nucleotide sequence: TGTGCCAGCAGCTTAGCGGGCTACCAAGAGACCCAGTACTTC.

This clone was seen only once. The chain couples TRBV4-2 to TRBJ1-2; 11 nucleotides match TRBD1. The CDR3 is 13 amino acids. Germline CDR1 LGHNA, CDR2 YNFKEQ. V was pared by 3 bases and J by 7 bases, with 1 base of the junction left unmatched. CDR3 amino acids: CASSHGTGGGYTF. Here the CDR3 DNA reads TGTGCCAGCAGCCACGGGACAGGGGGTGGCTACACCTTC.

The chain employs TRBV6-1 and TRBJ1-3, with 9 bases lining up with TRBD1. The J segment lost 4 bases and the V segment lost 3 bases, leaving 13 bases of the junction unmatched. The germline V gene has CDR1 MNHNS and CDR2 SASEGT. CDR3 length: 18 residues. The CDR3 DNA reads TGTGCCAGCAGTGACTTATTACCCTGGACAGGGGCGGGAAACACCATATATTTT. Its protein product is CASSDLLPWTGAGNTIYF.

The V call is TRBV19, the J call TRBJ1-2, with TRBD1 matching over 9 bases. This CDR3 spans 17 amino acids. V was clipped by 6 bases and J by 4 bases; unmatched bases: 15. CDR1 is LNHDA, CDR2 SQIVND, per germline (reference sequence). CDR3 in DNA: TGTGCCAGTAGCGGCCCCCCCGGGACAGGGAAAAGCTATGGCTACACCTTC. Its protein is CASSGPPGTGKSYGYTF.

The chain carries TRBV9 and TRBJ2-3, with TRBD2 matching over 9 bases. V was clipped by 0 bases and J by 9 bases; unmatched bases: 2. The CDR3 loop spans 13 amino acids. Germline assignment: CDR1 SGDLS and CDR2 YYNGEE. CDR3 protein: CASSVGSGSTQYF. Written as DNA, the CDR3 is TGTGCCAGCAGCGTAGGTAGCGGGAGCACGCAGTATTTT.

The sample holds one count of this clone. Its ends do not fully match the called genes, so a read error is possible. V usage is TRBV28 and J usage is TRBJ2-7; no clear D. There are 12 residues in the CDR3. In germline, CDR1 is MDHEN, CDR2 SYDVKM. CDR3 amino acids: CASSTEHYFPRF. The CDR3 DNA sequence: TGTGCCAGCAGTACCGAGCACTACTTCCCCCGATTC.

This chain connects TRBV11-2 to TRBJ1-2, with 8 bases fitting TRBD1. Looked up from germline, CDR1 is SGHAT and CDR2 is FQNNGV. Trimming removed 1 base from V and 4 bases from J; junction bases left unmatched: 5. This CDR3 comprises 15 residues. The CDR3 here is CASSLAGGAFYGYTF. CDR3 sequence (DNA): TGTGCCAGCAGCTTAGCAGGGGGCGCCTTCTATGGCTACACCTTC. The complete variable domain, with remaining parts taken from reference TRBV11-2 and TRBJ1-2, reads EAGVAQSPRYKIIEKRQSVAFWCNPISGHATLYWYQQILGQGPKLLIQFQNNGVVDDSQLPKDRFSAERLKGVDSTLKIQPAKLEDSAVYLCASSLAGGAFYGYTFGSGTRLTVV.

J is TRBJ1-1 and V is TRBV27, with 11 nucleotides matching TRBD1. Germline V gene lookup returns CDR1 MNHEY and CDR2 SMNVEV (reference sequence). The CDR3 is 16 amino acids. V lost 0 bases, J lost 1 base, and 1 base stayed unmatched. The CDR3 protein is CASSLSGQGANTEAFF. The CDR3 region has the DNA TGTGCCAGCAGTTTATCCGGACAGGGGGCGAACACTGAAGCTTTCTTT.

The chain combines TRBV2 with TRBJ1-2; TRBD1 aligns across 9 bases. Per germline, CDR1 SNHLY and CDR2 FYNNEI. This CDR3 is built from 15 residues. J was trimmed by 5 bases and V by 0 bases; bases with no gene match: 4. For the CDR3, the DNA is TGTGCCAGCAGTGAAGCGACAGGGGGTGGATATGGCTACACCTTC. This codes for CASSEATGGGYGYTF. Supplemented by reference TRBV2 and TRBJ1-2, the full variable domain reads EPEVTQTPSHQVTQMGQEVILRCVPISNHLYFYWYRQILGQKVEFLVSFYNNEISEKSEIFDDQFSVERPDGSNFTLKIRSTKLEDSAMYFCASSEATGGGYGYTFGSGTRLTVV.

The chain couples TRBV2 to TRBJ1-2; the D is unclear. CDR1 SNHLY and CDR2 FYNNEI come from the germline V gene. This CDR3 is built from 12 residues. V lost 3 bases to trimming and J lost 8 bases, with 10 bases between them. CDR3 sequence (DNA): TGTGCCAGCAGTGATAGATATCGGGGCTACACCTTC. Amino acid sequence: CASSDRYRGYTF.

Turning to this clone: Other DNA sequences from this sample encode an identical CDR3 as well. This chain uses TRBV11-1 with TRBJ2-1, with 11 bases identical to TRBD2. Germline V gene sequence: CDR1 SGHAT, CDR2 FQDESV (reference sequence). This CDR3 has 15 amino acids. Trimming cost V 3 bases and J 7 bases; bases outside gene matches: 5. The DNA for the CDR3 is TGTGCCAGCAGCTTTTTAGCGGGGGGGCGGAATGAGCAGTTCTTC. Translation gives CASSFLAGGRNEQFF.

V gene TRBV29-1 combines with J gene TRBJ2-7; D remains ambiguous. The CDR3 covers 11 residues. V was trimmed by 4 bases and J by 3 bases, leaving 7 bases between them. Germline CDR1 and CDR2: SQVTM and ANQGSEA. The CDR3 loop reads CSVGHLYEQYF. DNA of the CDR3: TGCAGCGTTGGACACCTCTACGAGCAGTACTTC.

The chain couples TRBV6-5 to TRBJ1-2; D is unclear. Trimming took off 0 bases at V and 0 bases at J, with 8 bases between the two ends. The germline CDR1 and CDR2 sequences are MNHEY and SVGAGI. The CDR3 is made up of 15 amino acids. CDR3 sequence reads: CASSYSRAANYGYTF. The CDR3 DNA reads TGTGCCAGCAGTTACTCGCGGGCAGCTAACTATGGCTACACCTTC.

The rearrangement uses TRBV19 and TRBJ1-2, with 8 bases that match TRBD1. The V segment lost 5 bases and the J segment 1 base; nucleotides outside the gene matches: 3. This CDR3 contains 14 residues. CDR1 is LNHDA, CDR2 SQIVND, per germline (reference sequence). The CDR3 sequence: CASSPGQGNYGYTF. The CDR3 DNA reads TGTGCCAGTAGTCCCGGACAGGGTAACTATGGCTACACCTTC. The whole variable domain, remainder taken from reference TRBV19 and TRBJ1-2, is DGGITQSPKYLFRKEGQNVTLSCEQNLNHDAMYWYRQDPGQGLRLIYYSQIVNDFQKGDIAEGYSVSREKKESFPLTVTSAQKNPTAFYLCASSPGQGNYGYTFGSGTRLTVV.

This chain connects TRBV28 to TRBJ2-7; D is unresolved. Germline V gives CDR1 MDHEN, CDR2 SYDVKM. This CDR3 is 14 amino acids long. Trimming stripped 1 base from V and 1 base from J, with 8 bases between. This CDR3 is CASSLYSDSYEQYF. CDR3 in DNA: TGTGCCAGCAGTTTATATTCAGATTCCTACGAGCAGTACTTC.